The clone carrying this TCR beta chain was seen more than once but under ten times. These data are taken from a study of early T cells in non-severe SARS-CoV-2 infection. MiXCR, applied by TCRdb to the 5' RACE reads, yields one record per CDR3 protein. This sample has more than 70,000 distinct CDR3 sequences, with 11% found just once. Between the trimmed V and J ends, which lost 7 bases and 8 bases, there was a span of 20 bases. The CDR3 is made up of 14 amino acids. CDR1 MNHNS and CDR2 SASEGT come from the germline V gene. This TCR was sampled from an adult who was a healthcare worker with PCR-confirmed SARS-CoV-2 infection or an uninfected control (not recorded which). This chain joins TRBV6-1 and TRBJ1-1; a weak D match, TRBD1 (6 bases). Sample: whole blood, taken at baseline. This CDR3 reads CASTQDRNRVEAFF. The CDR3 DNA reads TGTGCCAGCACCCAGGATAGGAACAGGGTCGAAGCTTTCTTT.